Sequencing of this T cell receptor beta chain was carried out in a study of T cells in Graves' hyperthyroidism and ophthalmopathy. Many counts were recorded for this clonotype. Its matching antigen is unknown. The study's findings and limits: Ophthalmopathy was told apart from stable hyperthyroidism by a 13 V-J model.

V was cut by 4 bases and J by 10 bases, with 14 bases left in between. In germline, CDR1 is MNHEY, CDR2 SVGEGT. The CDR3 covers 13 residues. Amplification of TCR beta CDR3 regions used RNA as the template. First-round RT-PCR with HTBI primers amplified the TCR CDR3 region. In TCRdb, the multiplex PCR reads were re-called with MiXCR into one record per CDR3 protein. The data show hundreds of thousands of distinct CDR3 sequences, with about 15% seen just once and 32% held by the top ten. The V call is TRBV6-2 or TRBV6-3, the J call TRBJ2-1; possible D gene TRBD2, 6 bases. The source material was blood. This sequence originates from a woman aged 25 to 39 with Graves' hyperthyroidism. The CDR3 sequence is CASSSRGGVEQFF. DNA for the CDR3: TGTGCCAGCAGTTCTCGAGGAGGGGTCGAGCAGTTCTTC.